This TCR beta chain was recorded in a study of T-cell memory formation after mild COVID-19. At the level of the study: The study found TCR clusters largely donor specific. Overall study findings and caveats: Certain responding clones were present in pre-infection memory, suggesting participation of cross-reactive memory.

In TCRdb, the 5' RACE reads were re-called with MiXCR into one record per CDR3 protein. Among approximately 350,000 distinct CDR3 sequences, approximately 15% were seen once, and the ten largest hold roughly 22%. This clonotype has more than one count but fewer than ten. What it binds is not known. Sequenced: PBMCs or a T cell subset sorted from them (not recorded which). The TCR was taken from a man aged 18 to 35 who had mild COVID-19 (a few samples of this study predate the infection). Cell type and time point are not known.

DNA of the CDR3: TGTGCCAGCAGGAATCAAGCGGGGAGGCGCACAGATACGCAGTATTTT. Translated, it gives CASRNQAGRRTDTQYF. The chain recombines TRBV5-4 with TRBJ2-3; 7 positions match TRBD2. Germline lookup yields CDR1 SGHNT and CDR2 YYREEE (reference sequence). The length of the CDR3 is 16 residues. V shed 5 bases, J shed 1 base, and the junction held 10 bases outside the gene matches.